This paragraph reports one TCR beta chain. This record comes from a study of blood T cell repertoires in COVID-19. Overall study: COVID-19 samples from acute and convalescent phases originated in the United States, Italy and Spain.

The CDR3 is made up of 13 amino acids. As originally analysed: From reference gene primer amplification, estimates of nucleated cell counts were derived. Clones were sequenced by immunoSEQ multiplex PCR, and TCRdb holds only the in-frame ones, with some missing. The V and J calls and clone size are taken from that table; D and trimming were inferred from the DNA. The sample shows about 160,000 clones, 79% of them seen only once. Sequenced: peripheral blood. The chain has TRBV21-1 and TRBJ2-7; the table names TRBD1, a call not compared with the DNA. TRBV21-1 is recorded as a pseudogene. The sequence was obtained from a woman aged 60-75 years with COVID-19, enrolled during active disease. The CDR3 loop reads CASSKGQSYEQYV. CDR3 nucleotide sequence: TGTGCCAGCAGCAAAGGACAGAGCTACGAGCAGTACGTC.